The entry below gives a single T cell receptor beta chain sequence along with its context. No antigen is known for it. The data were obtained in a study of T cell repertoires in cytomegalovirus infection. Overall study: Alongside well-studied HLA-B-restricted CMV epitopes, recently identified HLA-C-restricted CMV epitopes were also used. Indications of both CMV infection and matching HLA type were provided by public TCR beta signatures. Study results and caveats: Dominating the ex vivo response were HLA-C-restricted CMV-specific TCR beta clonotypes. Public TCR beta family frequency separated CMV-and-HLA carriers, including in an independent cohort.

The V end lost 2 bases, the J end lost 10 bases, and 14 bases lay between the germline ends. The CDR3 covers 13 residues. Per germline, CDR1 SGHTA and CDR2 FQGNSA. Using its own MiXCR run on the reads, TCRdb lists one record per CDR3 protein. Seen here are about 570,000 distinct CDR3 sequences, 40% observed once, and the top ten hold 48%. The V and J genes are TRBV7-2 and TRBJ1-2; D perhaps matches TRBD1 (5 bases). This clonotype was obtained from a human donor in good health (CMV status not recorded). Some clones in this sample may be carry-over from other donors' samples. The sample was cultured PBMCs, taken from culture after CMV antigen stimulation. The CDR3, as DNA: TGTGCCAGCAGCTTAAGACAGCACCATGACTACACCTTC. Translated, it gives CASSLRQHHDYTF.